Each of the 19 T cell receptor beta chains below was sequenced from the same sample in a study of cytomegalovirus exposure and HLA in healthy donors. Vbeta (60) and Jbeta (13) primers were used in the PCR. The protocol was immunoSEQ multiplex PCR, while the TCRdb copy is restricted to in-frame clones and leaves out a portion. The sample consists of 55,000 to 70,000 clones, about 60% of them appearing once. Sequencing used PBMCs. The receptor source for this set is a woman between 50 and 59 years old in good health and CMV-seronegative.

The sample holds a few counts of this clone. The V gene is TRBV5-6, the J gene TRBJ1-1, with 8 positions matching TRBD1. The CDR3 runs to 14 residues. Germline assignment: CDR1 SGHDT and CDR2 YYEEEE. Trimming cost V 0 bases and J 5 bases; bases outside gene matches: 3. The CDR3 sequence: CASSLGTGGTEAFF. CDR3 bases: TGTGCCAGCAGCTTGGGTACAGGGGGGACTGAAGCTTTCTTT. Variable domain in full (rest from reference TRBV5-6 and TRBJ1-1): DAGVTQSPTHLIKTRGQQVTLRCSPKSGHDTVSWYQQALGQGPQFIFQYYEEEERQRGNFPDRFSGHQFPNYSSELNVNALLLGDSALYLCASSLGTGGTEAFFGQGTRLTVV.

The gene calls are TRBV7-8 and TRBJ1-2, with D possibly matching TRBD1 (6 bases). The CDR3 consists of 16 residues. The V end was cut by 1 base, the J end by 3 bases, with 15 bases between. Germline CDR1 and CDR2: SGHVS and FQNEAQ. The CDR3, as DNA: TGTGCCAGCAGCTTAGTCCAACTCGGGACACACTATGGCTACACCTTC. This sequence encodes CASSLVQLGTHYGYTF. Complete variable domain (other parts from reference TRBV7-8 and TRBJ1-2): GAGVSQSPRYKVAKRGQDVALRCDPISGHVSLFWYQQALGQGPEFLTYFQNEAQLDKSGLPSDRFFAERPEGSVSTLKIQRTQQEDSAVYLCASSLVQLGTHYGYTFGSGTRLTVV.

The J gene is TRBJ2-4, the V gene TRBV18; TRBD2 matches 9 bases. Per the germline V gene, CDR1 is KGHSH and CDR2 is LQKENI. This CDR3 comprises 19 residues. Unmatched junction bases numbered 11, after V lost 2 bases and J lost 0 bases. In DNA, the CDR3 is TGTGCCAGCTCACCAAGTTCGATAGCGGGAGTGATAGCCAAAAACATTCAGTACTTC. It yields the protein CASSPSSIAGVIAKNIQYF.

V and J are TRBV6-5 and TRBJ2-2, with D tentatively TRBD1 (6 bases). There are 15 residues in the CDR3. CDR1 MNHEY and CDR2 SVGAGI come from the germline V gene. With 6 bases removed from V and 6 bases from J, the gap between germline ends came to 17 bases. CDR3 amino acids: CASSRQDVIPGELFF. As DNA, the CDR3 is TGTGCCAGCAGCCGACAGGACGTGATTCCCGGGGAGCTGTTTTTT.

The V and J genes are TRBV7-9 and TRBJ1-5; D uncertain. Germline assignment: CDR1 SEHNR and CDR2 FQNEAQ (reference sequence). The length of the CDR3 is 13 residues. Trimming took 0 bases from V and 9 from J, leaving 9 bases between them. CDR3 region: CASSLALSGPQHF. CDR3 DNA: TGTGCCAGCAGCTTAGCGCTATCTGGGCCCCAGCATTTT.

This clone came up once. This sequence joins TRBV27 and TRBJ1-1; D is perhaps TRBD1 (5 bases). Deletions cut 3 bases from V and 0 bases from J, with 8 bases between. CDR3 length equals 14 residues. Germline loops: CDR1 MNHEY, CDR2 SMNVEV (reference sequence). The chain's CDR3 is CASSFDSLNTEAFF. Here the CDR3 DNA reads TGTGCCAGCAGTTTCGACAGTCTGAACACTGAAGCTTTCTTT.

This clone has a handful of counts. V and J are TRBV15 and TRBJ2-7; 7 bases are shared with TRBD2. The CDR3 spans 14 residues. The germline CDR1 and CDR2 sequences are LNHNV and YYDKDF (reference sequence). Unmatched junction bases numbered 4, after V lost 2 bases and J lost 3 bases. The CDR3 DNA reads as TGTGCCACCAGCAGACCCGGGGGGAGCTACGAGCAGTACTTC. Its translation: CATSRPGGSYEQYF.

With regard to this clone: One end of the junction varies from germline; a read error may be responsible. This chain connects TRBV18 to TRBJ2-5; 8 nucleotides match TRBD1. CDR3 length: 13 amino acids. Germline V CDR1 and CDR2: KGHSH, LQKENI. The CDR3 spells CAGSPTGEETQYF. The CDR3 DNA sequence: TGTGCCGGCTCACCGACAGGGGAAGAGACCCAGTACTTC.

CDR3 residues: CASSLVSGGYGYTF. The CDR3 DNA sequence: TGTGCCAGCAGTTTAGTGTCCGGAGGCTATGGCTACACCTTC. The J gene is TRBJ1-2, the V gene TRBV27; D not resolved. V lost 2 bases to trimming and J lost 4 bases, with 11 bases between them. The germline V gene encodes CDR1 MNHEY and CDR2 SMNVEV (reference sequence). The CDR3 totals 14 residues.

The V gene is TRBV20-1, the J gene TRBJ2-1; no clear D. The germline V gene has CDR1 DFQATT and CDR2 SNEGSKA (reference sequence). Trimming pared 5 bases from V and 6 bases from J, leaving 5 bases between. The CDR3 length is 10 residues. Here the CDR3 DNA reads TGCAGTGCTGAGCGCAATGAGCAGTTCTTC. Protein product: CSAERNEQFF.

The chain joins TRBV15 to TRBJ2-1; TRBD2 aligns across 13 bases. The germline CDR1 and CDR2 sequences are LNHNV and YYDKDF (reference sequence). The V and J ends lost 5 bases and 7 bases, in that order; junction bases with no gene match: 8. CDR3 length equals 16 residues. Here the CDR3 reads CATSSLGLAGTNEQFF. CDR3 in DNA: TGTGCCACCAGCTCTTTGGGACTAGCGGGGACTAATGAGCAGTTCTTC.

In its sample, this clone was seen a few times. The chain combines TRBV4-3 with TRBJ2-7; TRBD2 might be the D (5 bases). Germline loops: CDR1 LGHNA, CDR2 YSLEER. The germline V and J ends were trimmed by 4 bases and 5 bases, with 18 bases remaining between them. This CDR3 has 15 residues. The chain's CDR3 is CASSRNSAQEDEQYF. The CDR3 DNA reads TGCGCCAGCAGCCGCAACTCGGCCCAGGAGGACGAGCAGTACTTC.

The J gene is TRBJ2-7, the V gene TRBV7-9; maybe TRBD1 (5 bases). Germline V lookup: CDR1 SEHNR, CDR2 FQNEAQ (reference sequence). CDR3 length: 12 amino acids. Trimming removed 5 bases at V and 6 bases at J, with 11 bases between. CDR3 region: CASSPTGSEQYF. CDR3 in DNA: TGTGCCAGCAGCCCAACAGGATCCGAGCAGTACTTC.

This clone appeared a few times. The J gene is TRBJ1-1, the V gene TRBV19, with D possibly TRBD1 on 6 matching bases. The CDR3 sequence is 12 residues long. V gave up 9 bases and J gave up 3 bases, with 11 bases separating them. Germline V gene data show CDR1 as LNHDA and CDR2 as SQIVND (reference sequence). The CDR3: CASRDMDTEAFF. The CDR3 nucleotides are TGTGCCAGCAGGGACATGGACACTGAAGCTTTCTTT.

This clone was observed a few times. This chain connects TRBV4-1 to TRBJ2-3, with 7 bases aligning to TRBD2. The CDR3 consists of 15 residues. V lost 3 bases, J lost 0 bases, and 3 bases stayed unmatched. Germline V gene lookup returns CDR1 MGHRA and CDR2 YSYEKL. The CDR3 sequence is CASSHYGGSTDTQYF. CDR3 DNA sequence: TGCGCCAGCAGCCATTACGGGGGGAGCACAGATACGCAGTATTTT.

The rearrangement joins TRBV6-5 to TRBJ1-2; D might be TRBD1 (6 bases). This CDR3 has 13 amino acids. Germline V gene lookup returns CDR1 MNHEY and CDR2 SVGAGI. V was pared by 6 bases and J by 4 bases, with 12 bases between. The CDR3 coding sequence is TGTGCCAGCAGGCCAAGGGGGTTCTATGGCTACACCTTC. Residues: CASRPRGFYGYTF.

The chain has TRBV9 and TRBJ2-1; 12 positions match TRBD1. V shed 1 base and J 5 bases; nucleotides not matched to a gene: 1. The CDR3 runs to 15 residues. Germline V lookup: CDR1 SGDLS, CDR2 YYNGEE. CDR3 DNA sequence: TGTGCCAGCAGCGTAAGGGACAGGGGGCACAATGAGCAGTTCTTC. Its translation is CASSVRDRGHNEQFF.

V usage is TRBV28 and J usage is TRBJ2-3; D not resolved. The CDR3 totals 12 residues. Trimming left V 5 bases short and J 0 bases short, with 3 bases between. The V gene's germline CDR1 is MDHEN and CDR2 SYDVKM. This CDR3 reads CASSPSTDTQYF. The CDR3 DNA is TGTGCCAGCAGTCCGAGCACAGATACGCAGTATTTT.

The rearrangement uses TRBV2 and TRBJ2-5, with D possibly being TRBD2 (6 bases). The CDR3 covers 13 residues. V dropped 6 bases and J dropped 0 bases, with 8 bases sitting between them. Germline lookup yields CDR1 SNHLY and CDR2 FYNNEI. The CDR3 nucleotides read TGTGCCAGCAGCGGGGGATACCAAGAGACCCAGTACTTC. Encoded protein: CASSGGYQETQYF.